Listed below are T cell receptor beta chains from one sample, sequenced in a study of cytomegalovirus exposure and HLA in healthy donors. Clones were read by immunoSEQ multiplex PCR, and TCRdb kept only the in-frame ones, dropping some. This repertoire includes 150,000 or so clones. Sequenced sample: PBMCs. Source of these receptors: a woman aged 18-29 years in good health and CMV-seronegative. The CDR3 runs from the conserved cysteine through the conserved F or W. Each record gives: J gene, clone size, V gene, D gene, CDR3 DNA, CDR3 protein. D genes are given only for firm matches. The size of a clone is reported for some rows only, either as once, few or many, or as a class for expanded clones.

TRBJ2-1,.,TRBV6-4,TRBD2,TGTGCCAGCAGTGAAGGATTAGCGGGGATCAATGAGCAGTTCTTC,CASSEGLAGINEQFF
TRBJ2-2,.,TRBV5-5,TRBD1,TGTGCCAGCAGCGGACGACAGGGGGCACAAGCCGGGGAGCTGTTTTTT,CASSGRQGAQAGELFF
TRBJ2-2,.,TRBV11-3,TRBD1,TGTGCCAGCAGCCATACCGACTACAGGGGGAACACCGGGGAGCTGTTTTTT,CASSHTDYRGNTGELFF
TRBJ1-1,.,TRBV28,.,TGTGCCAGCAGTTTATGGGTAGGGGATGGGAACACTGAAGCTTTCTTT,CASSLWVGDGNTEAFF
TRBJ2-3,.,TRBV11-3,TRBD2,TGTGCCAGCAGCTTTCGGACGGGAGGGGGGACAGATACGCAGTATTTT,CASSFRTGGGTDTQYF
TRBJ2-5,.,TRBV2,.,TGTGCCAGCAGTGCGGGGAGACAAGAGACCCAGTACTTC,CASSAGRQETQYF
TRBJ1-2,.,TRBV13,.,TGTGCCAGCAGCCCTCGGACAGATATCTATGGCTACACCTTC,CASSPRTDIYGYTF
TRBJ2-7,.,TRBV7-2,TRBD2,TGTGCCAGCAGCCCTGGACTAGCGGGTACCTACGAGCAGTACTTC,CASSPGLAGTYEQYF
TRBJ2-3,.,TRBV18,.,TGTGCCAGCTCCCTTGACTGGGGCATCACAGATACGCAGTATTTT,CASSLDWGITDTQYF
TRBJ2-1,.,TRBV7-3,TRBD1,TGTGCCAGCAGCCTAGGGACAGTCAATGAGCAGTTCTTC,CASSLGTVNEQFF
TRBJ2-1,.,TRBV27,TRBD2,TGTGCCAGCAGTTACGGACTAGCGGGAGGGGATGAGCAGTTCTTC,CASSYGLAGGDEQFF
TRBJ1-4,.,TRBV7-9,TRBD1,TGTGCCAGCAGCTTAGCCCTAGGGGGCCGAGAAAAACTGTTTTTT,CASSLALGGREKLFF
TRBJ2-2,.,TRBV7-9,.,TGTGCCAGCAGCTTAGGGCTCGCTGGTGAGCTGTTTTTT,CASSLGLAGELFF
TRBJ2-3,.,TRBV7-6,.,TGTGCCAGCAGCTCCTTCCAAGAAGCTAGAACGCAGTATTTT,CASSSFQEARTQYF
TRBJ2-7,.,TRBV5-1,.,TGCGCCAGCAGCTTGGACACCTCCTACGAGCAGTACTTC,CASSLDTSYEQYF
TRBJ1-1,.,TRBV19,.,TGTGCCAGTAGTATAGACAGGGATAACACTGAAGCTTTCTTT,CASSIDRDNTEAFF
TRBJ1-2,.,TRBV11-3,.,TGTGCCAGCAGCTTCCTAGACTATGGCTACACCTTC,CASSFLDYGYTF
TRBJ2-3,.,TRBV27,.,TGTGCCAGCAGCCTAGCCCCCACAGATACGCAGTATTTT,CASSLAPTDTQYF
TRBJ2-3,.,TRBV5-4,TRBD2,TGTGCCAGCAGGGTGACTAGCGGGACTAGCACAGATACGCAGTATTTT,CASRVTSGTSTDTQYF
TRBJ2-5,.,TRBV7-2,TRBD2,TGTGCCAGCAGGCGGAGACTAGCGGGACGAGAGACCCAGTACTTC,CASRRRLAGRETQYF
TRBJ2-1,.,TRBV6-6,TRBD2,TGTGCCAGCAGTTACGGAGGACTAGCGGGAGACGTTGAGCAGTTCTTC,CASSYGGLAGDVEQFF
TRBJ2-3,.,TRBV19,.,TGTGCCAGTAGTGCGGGGTCAGATACGCAGTATTTT,CASSAGSDTQYF
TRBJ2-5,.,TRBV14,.,TGTGCCAGCAGCCGGAGACGGAGCCAAGAGACCCAGTACTTC,CASSRRRSQETQYF
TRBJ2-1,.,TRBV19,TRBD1,TGTGCCAGTAGTACCGGACAGGGGGCTACTGAGCAGTTCTTC,CASSTGQGATEQFF
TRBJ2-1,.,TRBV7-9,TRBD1,TGTGCCTTCCCGGTAGGGGGCAACGGGGAGCAGTTCTTC,CAFPVGGNGEQFF
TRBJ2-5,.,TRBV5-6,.,TGTGCCAGCAGCATAGGGAGGCGGGAGACCCAGTACTTC,CASSIGRRETQYF
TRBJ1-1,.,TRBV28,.,TGTGCCAGCAATCTTGGGGGGTCTAGGTACACTGAAGCTTTCTTT,CASNLGGSRYTEAFF
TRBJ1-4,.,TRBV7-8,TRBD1,TGTGCCAGCAGCTCGAAACAGGGGGCTCGTGAAAAACTGTTTTTT,CASSSKQGAREKLFF
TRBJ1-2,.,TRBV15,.,TGTGCCACCAGCAGAGATCTCGAGGGAAACTATGGCTACACCTTC,CATSRDLEGNYGYTF
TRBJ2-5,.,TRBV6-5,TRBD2,TGTGCCAGCAGTTTGCAAGCGGGGACCCAAGAGACCCAGTACTTC,CASSLQAGTQETQYF
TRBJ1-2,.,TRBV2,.,TGTGCCAGCAGTGTCGGCAGGGAAGGCTCCGGCTACACCTTC,CASSVGREGSGYTF
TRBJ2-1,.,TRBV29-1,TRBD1,TGCAGCGTTCAAGAGGAGGGACAGGGGACGTTAGACCCCTACAATGAGCAGTTCTTC,CSVQEEGQGTLDPYNEQFF
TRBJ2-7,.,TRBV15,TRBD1,TGTGCCACCAGCACCTTAGGACAGGGGGCTTACGAGCAGTACTTC,CATSTLGQGAYEQYF
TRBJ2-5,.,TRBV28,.,TGTGCCAGCAACCGGAGGGGTGAGACCCAGTACTTC,CASNRRGETQYF
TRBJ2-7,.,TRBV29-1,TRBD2,TGCAGCGCCGGAGCGGGAGGGCCCTACGAGCAGTACTTC,CSAGAGGPYEQYF
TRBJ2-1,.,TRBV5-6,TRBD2,TGTGCCAGTGCGACTAGCGGGGACTACAATGAGCAGTTCTTC,CASATSGDYNEQFF
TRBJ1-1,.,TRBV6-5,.,TGTGCCAGCAGCAACACAGAAACTAACACTGAAGCTTTCTTT,CASSNTETNTEAFF
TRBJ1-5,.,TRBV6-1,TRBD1,TGTGCCAGCAGTGGAACAGGGGGCGGTAATCAGCCCCAGCATTTT,CASSGTGGGNQPQHF
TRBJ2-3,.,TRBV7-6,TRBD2,TGTGCCAGCAGGAGACTAGCGGGAGTACGGGATACGCAGTATTTT,CASRRLAGVRDTQYF
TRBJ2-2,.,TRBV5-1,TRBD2,TGCGCCAGCGCGGGACTAGCGGACAGGGAGGAGCTGTTTTTT,CASAGLADREELFF
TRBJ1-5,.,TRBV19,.,TGTGCCAGTAGTATGGCGGGGGGGAATCAGCCCCAGCATTTT,CASSMAGGNQPQHF
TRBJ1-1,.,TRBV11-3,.,TGTGCCAGCAGCTTACTGGCAGACACTGAAGCTTTCTTT,CASSLLADTEAFF
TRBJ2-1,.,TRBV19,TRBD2,TGTGCCAGTAGTTGGGGCTATAGGGCGGGAGGAGGATACAATGAGCAGTTCTTC,CASSWGYRAGGGYNEQFF
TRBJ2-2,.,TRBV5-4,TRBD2,TGTGCCAGCAGCTTGTTCAGGGTACTAGCGGGAGGATCGAACACCGGGGAGCTGTTTTTT,CASSLFRVLAGGSNTGELFF
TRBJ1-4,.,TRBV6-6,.,TGTGCCAGCAGTTACTCAAGGCAGGTGAACGAAAAACTGTTTTTT,CASSYSRQVNEKLFF
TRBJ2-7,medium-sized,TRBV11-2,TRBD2,TGTGCCAGCAGCTTAGTTGGGGGAGCGGGAGAGCAGTACTTC,CASSLVGGAGEQYF
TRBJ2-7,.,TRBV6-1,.,TGTGCCAGCAGTGGCGGTTACTCCTACGAGCAGTACTTC,CASSGGYSYEQYF
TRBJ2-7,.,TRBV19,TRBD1,TGTGCCAGTAGTATGGCCGGGACAGGGGGCCACGAGCAGTACTTC,CASSMAGTGGHEQYF
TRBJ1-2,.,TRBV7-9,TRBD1,TGTGCCAGCAGCTTAGAGGGGACAGGAATCTATGGCTACACCTTC,CASSLEGTGIYGYTF
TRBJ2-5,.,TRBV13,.,TGTGCCAGCAGCCAGAGCGTTGGGACCCAGTACTTC,CASSQSVGTQYF
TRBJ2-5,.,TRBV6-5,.,TGTGCCAGCACCCCAGGCGCGTACCAAGAGACCCAGTACTTC,CASTPGAYQETQYF
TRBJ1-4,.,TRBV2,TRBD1,TGTGCCAGCAGCGACAGGGGGGCTAATGAAAAACTGTTTTTT,CASSDRGANEKLFF
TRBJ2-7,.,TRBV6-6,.,TGTGCCAGCAAACTTTCCGGGACTGATTTCTACGAGCAGTACTTC,CASKLSGTDFYEQYF
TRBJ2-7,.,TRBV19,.,TGTGCCAGTAGTTCAGGGGACAACTACGAGCAGTACTTC,CASSSGDNYEQYF
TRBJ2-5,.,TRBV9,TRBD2,TGTGCCAGCAGCGCCGAAGCGGGATTAGAGACCCAGTACTTC,CASSAEAGLETQYF
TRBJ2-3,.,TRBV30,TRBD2,TGTGCCTGGTCCCGGGACTACGGGGCAGATACGCAGTATTTT,CAWSRDYGADTQYF